This TCR beta chain was retrieved from a study of regulatory T cells in long-lasting Graves disease. Germline lookup yields CDR1 SNHLY and CDR2 FYNNEI. The CDR3 is 15 residues long. The V end was cut by 2 bases, the J end by 0 bases, with 9 bases between. Building the TCR beta libraries relied on iRepertoire HTBI primers, and CDR3 regions underwent Arm-PCR. TCRdb called the multiplex PCR reads again in MiXCR, with one record for every CDR3 protein. The sample holds 200,000 to 250,000 distinct CDR3 sequences, just over 20% seen once. Time point reported: newly diagnosed GD, antithyroid drugs for less than 3 months. Construction of the TCR library relied on RNA isolated from PBMCs. This clonotype appeared many times.

This sequence joins TRBV2 and TRBJ2-3; D gene ambiguous. This clonotype was sampled from a female donor with Graves disease. The source material was peripheral blood mononuclear cells (PBMCs), sampled at new diagnosis, from a patient treated with antithyroid drugs. CDR3 sequence reads: CASSELVESTDTQYF. As DNA, the CDR3 is TGTGCCAGCAGTGAATTGGTGGAAAGCACAGATACGCAGTATTTT.